Below, 23 T cell receptor beta chains from the same sample are listed, as sequenced in a study of graft-versus-host responses after intestinal transplantation. Assay: immunoSEQ multiplex PCR; the TCRdb copy retains only in-frame clones and omits some. The data hold under 30,000 clones, with approximately 83% observed a single time. Source: PBMCs, taken around 440 days after intestinal transplant. The receptor set was obtained from a human patient who received an intestinal transplant, so some T cells may come from the graft donor.

The chain carries TRBV6-6 and TRBJ2-1; D remains ambiguous. The CDR3 extends over 11 amino acids. The V end lost 6 bases, the J end lost 7 bases, and 7 bases lay between the germline ends. Germline CDR1 reads MNHNY; CDR2 reads SVGAGI (reference sequence). The CDR3 DNA reads as TGTGCCAGCAGGGGCGGTAATGAGCAGTTCTTC. Protein: CASRGGNEQFF.

This chain links TRBV19 with TRBJ2-3; TRBD1 is a possible D gene (6 bases). Per the germline V gene, CDR1 is LNHDA and CDR2 is SQIVND (reference sequence). V gave up 5 bases and J gave up 2 bases, with 14 bases separating them. CDR3 size: 15 residues. CDR3 in DNA: TGTGCCAGTAGTGTACAGGGTGGCTCCACAGATACGCAGTATTTT. Translated: CASSVQGGSTDTQYF.

The CDR3 sequence is CASCSLRLAGSYEQYF. The CDR3 bases are TGTGCCAGCTGTTCTCTGAGACTAGCGGGATCCTACGAGCAGTACTTC. The rearrangement links TRBV27 to TRBJ2-7; TRBD2 aligns across 11 bases. There are 16 residues in the CDR3. Trimming cost V 8 bases and J 1 base; bases outside gene matches: 10. Germline values: CDR1 MNHEY, CDR2 SMNVEV (reference sequence).

The chain links TRBV4-1 to TRBJ2-7; 9 bases map to TRBD2. Losses at the gene ends were 0 bases for V and 3 bases for J; bases not matched to a gene: 6. Germline loops: CDR1 MGHRA, CDR2 YSYEKL. This CDR3 has 16 amino acids. The CDR3: CASSQEEAGGLYEQYF. Written as DNA, the CDR3 is TGCGCCAGCAGCCAAGAAGAAGCGGGAGGCCTCTACGAGCAGTACTTC.

The chain has TRBV5-8 and TRBJ2-2, with 9 bases fitting TRBD1. This CDR3 spans 14 amino acids. Looked up from germline, CDR1 is SGHTS and CDR2 is YDEGEE. J gave up 5 bases and V 5 bases, and 4 bases lay outside the gene matches. The CDR3 loop is CASRPTGGTGELFF. CDR3 sequence (DNA): TGTGCCAGCAGGCCGACAGGGGGTACCGGGGAGCTGTTTTTT. Full variable domain (outside the CDR3, taken from reference TRBV5-8 and TRBJ2-2): EAGVTQSPTHLIKTRGQQATLRCSPISGHTSVYWYQQALGLGLQFLLWYDEGEERNRGNFPPRFSGRQFPNYSSELNVNALELEDSALYLCASRPTGGTGELFFGEGSRLTVL.

V and J are TRBV21-1 and TRBJ1-1; the table's TRBD1 call for D was not verified on the DNA. TRBV21-1 is labeled a pseudogene. The CDR3 consists of 17 residues. For the CDR3, the DNA is TGTGCCAGCCCACCAGGACAGAATCAGTCCCAGCGAACTGAAGCTTTCTTT. Protein sequence: CASPPGQNQSQRTEAFF.

The chain carries TRBV7-5 and TRBJ2-3. TRBV7-5 counts as a pseudogene. The CDR3 is 17 amino acids. The CDR3 reads CARSLSGTDNGADTQYF. As DNA, the CDR3 is TGTGCCAGAAGCTTAAGCGGGACAGACAATGGAGCAGATACGCAGTATTTT.

A note on this clone: The junction shows a germline mismatch at one end, possibly a read error. V is TRBV19 and J is TRBJ2-7; TRBD2 matches at 9 bases. The germline gives CDR1 LNHDA, CDR2 SQIVND (reference sequence). This CDR3 contains 12 residues. The CDR3: CASSPPRTAGGF. The CDR3 region has the DNA TGTGCCAGTAGTCCTCCCAGGACAGCGGGGGGCTTC.

The chain has TRBV6-6 and TRBJ2-7, with 9 bases matching TRBD2. The germline V gene has CDR1 MNHNY and CDR2 SVGAGI (reference sequence). The CDR3 runs 14 residues. With V trimmed by 6 bases and J by 5 bases, 8 bases remained unmatched. The CDR3 DNA sequence: TGTGCCAGCAGACGTAGCGGGAGAGCGAACGAGCAGTACTTC. Its protein is CASRRSGRANEQYF.

V and J are TRBV5-1 and TRBJ1-1, with a possible D match to TRBD1 (5 bases). V was trimmed by 1 base and J by 8 bases, leaving 18 bases between them. The CDR3 is 15 amino acids. Germline values: CDR1 SGHRS, CDR2 YFSETQ. CDR3 in amino acids: CASSLSTGSVAEAFF. CDR3 DNA: TGCGCCAGCAGCTTGTCTACAGGCTCAGTCGCCGAAGCTTTCTTT.

This clone has a handful of counts. J is TRBJ2-7 and V is TRBV6-1, with TRBD2 matching over 10 bases. V gave up 8 bases and J gave up 3 bases; unmatched junction bases: 10. The CDR3 is 15 residues long. Germline CDR1 MNHNS, CDR2 SASEGT. The CDR3 loop reads CASCGLADGGYEQYF. The CDR3 coding sequence is TGTGCCAGCTGCGGACTAGCGGATGGGGGCTACGAGCAGTACTTC.

The V and J genes are TRBV4-1 and TRBJ1-3, with D possibly matching TRBD1 (6 bases). Trimming took 0 bases from V and 6 from J, leaving 9 bases between them. Germline V gene data show CDR1 as MGHRA and CDR2 as YSYEKL. This CDR3 contains 14 residues. The CDR3: CASSQDPGENTIYF. The DNA for the CDR3 is TGCGCCAGCAGCCAAGATCCAGGGGAAAACACCATATATTTT.

The J gene is TRBJ1-5, the V gene TRBV7-9; maybe TRBD1 (6 bases). Germline V gene data show CDR1 as SEHNR and CDR2 as FQNEAQ (reference sequence). Trimming stripped 0 bases from V and 8 bases from J, with 14 bases between. The CDR3 length is 15 residues. The CDR3, as DNA: TGTGCCAGCAGCTTAGCGCAGTCAGGGGAGGAGCCCCAGCATTTT. It yields the protein CASSLAQSGEEPQHF.

The chain carries TRBV28 and TRBJ1-2, with D possibly TRBD1 on 6 matching bases. The CDR3 consists of 12 residues. V gave up 4 bases and J gave up 9 bases, with 12 bases separating them. In germline, CDR1 is MDHEN, CDR2 SYDVKM. The DNA of the CDR3 is TGTGCCAGCAGTTCCCAGGGGAGGAGCTACACCTTC. Its protein is CASSSQGRSYTF.

This chain uses TRBV6-6 with TRBJ1-1; 7 nucleotides match TRBD1. Per germline, CDR1 MNHNY and CDR2 SVGAGI (reference sequence). V lost 10 bases and J lost 4; bases outside the gene matches: 15. CDR3 size: 15 residues. Here the CDR3 DNA reads TGTGCCACTCTGGACAGGCCGTTGGGAGGCACTGAAGCTTTCTTT. Its protein is CATLDRPLGGTEAFF.

This chain joins TRBV11-2 and TRBJ2-7, with a possible D match to TRBD1 (5 bases). Trimming stripped 5 bases from V and 5 bases from J, with 16 bases between. The germline V gene has CDR1 SGHAT and CDR2 FQNNGV. CDR3 length: 14 amino acids. In DNA form, the CDR3 reads TGTGCCAGCAGCCCGCAAGGGTGGGGCCACGAGCAGTACTTC. This encodes CASSPQGWGHEQYF.

The gene calls are TRBV5-1 and TRBJ2-7; 9 bases fit TRBD1. Unmatched junction bases numbered 12, after V lost 4 bases and J lost 7 bases. Germline values: CDR1 SGHRS, CDR2 YFSETQ. This CDR3 is built from 15 residues. In DNA form, the CDR3 reads TGCGCCAGCAGCAACCTAGGGGACAGGGTCCAGGAGCAGTACTTC. This gives the protein CASSNLGDRVQEQYF.

This chain uses TRBV19 with TRBJ1-1, with a tentative D call TRBD1 (5 bases). V was cut by 1 base and J by 0 bases, with 9 bases left in between. Germline CDR1 reads LNHDA; CDR2 reads SQIVND (reference sequence). The CDR3 is made up of 15 amino acids. CDR3 in amino acids: CASSIAGQMNTEAFF. DNA for the CDR3: TGTGCCAGTAGTATAGCAGGGCAGATGAACACTGAAGCTTTCTTT. Full variable domain (rest looked up from reference TRBV19 and TRBJ1-1): DGGITQSPKYLFRKEGQNVTLSCEQNLNHDAMYWYRQDPGQGLRLIYYSQIVNDFQKGDIAEGYSVSREKKESFPLTVTSAQKNPTAFYLCASSIAGQMNTEAFFGQGTRLTVV.

V is TRBV27 and J is TRBJ2-4, with 14 bases that match TRBD2. Germline V gene data show CDR1 as MNHEY and CDR2 as SMNVEV (reference sequence). The V segment lost 5 bases and the J segment 0 bases; nucleotides outside the gene matches: 3. CDR3 size: 17 residues. The CDR3 nucleotides are TGTGCCAGCAGTCTTGGGACTAGCGGGAGAGCCAAAAACATTCAGTACTTC. Translating gives CASSLGTSGRAKNIQYF.

This clone appeared a few times. This chain links TRBV5-4 with TRBJ1-2, with D uncertain. This CDR3 is 16 amino acids long. Germline V gene sequence: CDR1 SGHNT, CDR2 YYREEE (reference sequence). Trimming shortened V by 7 bases and J by 4 bases, and 23 bases separated the two germline ends. The chain's CDR3 is CASYTPIPGKTYGYTF. DNA for the CDR3: TGTGCCAGCTACACGCCCATACCAGGAAAGACCTATGGCTACACCTTC.

This rearrangement joins TRBV30 to TRBJ2-3, with unresolved D. This CDR3 contains 13 residues. In germline, CDR1 is GTSNPN, CDR2 SVGIG (reference sequence). Deletions cut 4 bases from V and 4 bases from J, with 12 bases between. The CDR3 nucleotides are TGTGCCTGGACAGCCGCGGCCGCAGATACGCAGTATTTT. Amino acid sequence: CAWTAAAADTQYF.

V and J are TRBV6-1 and TRBJ1-5; 8 nucleotides agree with TRBD1. The CDR3 loop spans 14 amino acids. Germline V lookup: CDR1 MNHNS, CDR2 SASEGT. The J segment lost 6 bases and the V segment lost 8 bases, leaving 9 bases of the junction unmatched. The CDR3 nucleotides are TGTGCCAGCCATTCCGGACAGGGAGGTCAGCCCCAGCATTTT. It yields the protein CASHSGQGGQPQHF.

This sequence joins TRBV29-1 and TRBJ2-1; 9 bases align to TRBD1. Germline V lookup: CDR1 SQVTM, CDR2 ANQGSEA. V was pared by 6 bases and J by 15 bases, with 9 bases of the junction left unmatched. CDR3 length: 11 amino acids. CDR3 sequence: CSVDEGTGPFF. The CDR3 DNA follows: TGCAGCGTCGATGAGGGGACAGGGCCGTTCTTC.